The 29 T cell receptor beta chains in this list originate from one sample, sequenced in a study of molecular identifiers for immune sequencing clone quantification listed by TCRdb under 2018. Preparation of the library involved PCR. TCRdb records NextSeq 500 as the sequencer. TCRdb applied fastp at Q25 and MiXCR to the public reads, then kept only in-frame beta chains. Duplicate CDR3 protein sequences are folded into a single record with the most common DNA and genes. The sample has a few hundred thousand distinct CDR3 sequences on record, about 23% of them singletons. 0.65% to 0.75% of the sample is in the top ten clones. The sample consisted of naive CD8+ T cells from blood, with Jurkat cell RNA spiked in. The cell subset or site label for this specimen denotes: FACS-sorted CD8+CD4-CCR7+CD45RA+ naive T cells. Source of these receptors: a human donor in good health. Some libraries in this study had Jurkat cell RNA spiked in.

Ten or more counts support this clonotype. The chain links TRBV28 to TRBJ1-5; 9 nucleotides agree with TRBD1. Germline V lookup: CDR1 MDHEN, CDR2 SYDVKM. This CDR3 spans 14 amino acids. Trimming took 6 bases from V and 1 from J; bases not matched to a gene: 1. The CDR3, as DNA: TGTGCCAGCAGGGGGACAGGGAGCAATCAGCCCCAGCATTTT. It specifies CASRGTGSNQPQHF.

As to this clonotype: Possible read error: a much larger clone is one base away. The genes are TRBV13 and TRBJ2-5; TRBD2 might be the D (6 bases). The CDR3 loop spans 17 amino acids. Trimming took 5 bases from V and 5 from J, leaving 24 bases between them. Germline CDR1 PRHDT, CDR2 FYEKMQ (reference sequence). The CDR3 sequence: CASSARPSRRAYETQYF. CDR3 coding DNA: TGTGCCAGCAGCGCTCGACCTAGCAGGAGGGCCTATGAGACCCAGTACTTC.

This clonotype was seen more than once but under ten times. The V gene is TRBV19, the J gene TRBJ2-1; 7 bases agree with TRBD2. The CDR3 contains 14 residues. The trim removed 3 bases at V and 7 bases at J, leaving 6 bases unmatched. Looked up from germline, CDR1 is LNHDA and CDR2 is SQIVND (reference sequence). The CDR3 coding sequence is TGTGCCAGTAGTATTCGGGGGAGGGGAAATGAGCAGTTCTTC. Translation gives CASSIRGRGNEQFF.

This clonotype turned up a few times. The chain employs TRBV20-1 and TRBJ1-1, with D possibly matching TRBD1 (5 bases). Trimming pared 0 bases from V and 1 base from J, leaving 9 bases between. This CDR3 comprises 14 residues. Germline V CDR1 and CDR2: DFQATT, SNEGSKA (reference sequence). CDR3 DNA: TGCAGTGCTAGAGAGGTGACAGCGAACACTGAAGCTTTCTTT. Protein sequence: CSAREVTANTEAFF.

V gene TRBV14 combines with J gene TRBJ2-1; 8 bases line up with TRBD2. CDR3 length equals 17 residues. From germline, CDR1 is SGHDN and CDR2 FVKESK. The V and J ends lost 8 bases and 3 bases, in that order; junction bases with no gene match: 15. In DNA, the CDR3 is TGTGCCAGCGGCCGGATACTGGCGGGGGGCATCTACAATGAGCAGTTCTTC. Amino acids: CASGRILAGGIYNEQFF.

Comment on this clonotype: At one end the junction does not follow the germline gene, possibly because of a read error. The chain joins TRBV27 to TRBJ2-4; 9 bases line up with TRBD1. Germline lookup yields CDR1 MNHEY and CDR2 SMNVEV (reference sequence). The CDR3 contains 16 residues. As DNA, the CDR3 is TGTGCCGGCAGGTCTTTACAGGGGGCGCACAAAAACATTCAGTACTTC. It is translated as CAGRSLQGAHKNIQYF.

This clonotype has more than one count but fewer than ten. The junction shows a germline mismatch at one end, possibly a read error. The CDR3 DNA sequence: TGCGCCAGCACCCCGACGGCGAGAAATAGCAATCAGCCCCAGCAATTT. Its translation is CASTPTARNSNQPQQF. This chain uses TRBV4-1 with TRBJ1-5; D not certain. The CDR3 is 16 amino acids. Germline V CDR1 and CDR2: MGHRA, YSYEKL.

This clonotype has at least ten counts. The chain has TRBV28 and TRBJ2-7; D may be TRBD1 (6 bases). The CDR3 runs to 15 residues. V lost 6 bases and J lost 0, with 15 bases in between. In germline, CDR1 is MDHEN, CDR2 SYDVKM. CDR3 DNA sequence: TGTGCCAGCAGCCCCAGGGGAGTAAGCTCCTACGAGCAGTACTTC. Translation gives CASSPRGVSSYEQYF.

Ten or more counts support this clonotype. The V call is TRBV9, the J call TRBJ2-7, with unresolved D. V dropped 4 bases and J dropped 5 bases, with 19 bases sitting between them. The germline V gene encodes CDR1 SGDLS and CDR2 YYNGEE. This CDR3 spans 15 amino acids. The CDR3: CASSPAVSLVNEQYF. The CDR3 nucleotides are TGTGCCAGCAGCCCGGCGGTTTCGTTGGTCAACGAGCAGTACTTC.

This clonotype came up a few times. The J gene is TRBJ2-3, the V gene TRBV24-1, with 9 positions matching TRBD2. The J segment lost 2 bases and the V segment lost 3 bases, leaving 5 bases of the junction unmatched. The length of the CDR3 is 16 residues. The germline CDR1 and CDR2 sequences are KGHDR and SFDVKD. CDR3 sequence reads: CATSDPLAGDTDTQYF. The DNA for the CDR3 is TGTGCCACCAGTGATCCACTAGCGGGCGACACAGATACGCAGTATTTT.

Concerning this clonotype itself: One end of the junction is discordant with germline, which a read error may explain. The CDR3 is CASRWKGMSGANVPTF. The CDR3 nucleotides are TGTGCCAGCAGATGGAAAGGGATGTCTGGGGCCAACGTCCCGACTTTC. The chain recombines TRBV6-2 or TRBV6-3 with TRBJ2-6, with D possibly matching TRBD1 (5 bases). The CDR3 consists of 16 residues. Germline CDR1 and CDR2: MNHEY and SVGEGT.

This clonotype was picked up many times. This chain connects TRBV28 to TRBJ1-1, with 12 bases identical to TRBD1. This CDR3 comprises 15 residues. After removal of 5 bases from V and 5 bases from J, the junction contained 6 bases not matched to a gene. Germline V gene data show CDR1 as MDHEN and CDR2 as SYDVKM. CDR3 nucleotide sequence: TGTGCCAGCAGTGCCCGGGACAGGGGGCGGACTGAAGCTTTCTTT. Protein product: CASSARDRGRTEAFF.

This clonotype was seen at least ten times. The chain is built from TRBV12-3 or TRBV12-4 and TRBJ2-5; D ambiguous. Trimming pared 5 bases from V and 5 bases from J, leaving 6 bases between. The CDR3 runs to 11 residues. The CDR3 region is CASSPDETQYF. The CDR3 bases are TGTGCCAGCAGTCCTGACGAGACCCAGTACTTC.

This clonotype showed up many times. This rearrangement joins TRBV7-6 to TRBJ2-7, with D maybe TRBD1 (5 bases). The CDR3 is 13 residues long. V lost 4 bases to trimming and J lost 1 base, with 8 bases between them. Germline CDR1 SGHVS, CDR2 FNYEAQ. CDR3 protein: CASSYQGSYEQYF. The CDR3 region has the DNA TGTGCCAGCAGCTACCAGGGATCCTACGAGCAGTACTTC.

This clonotype has only a few counts. In DNA form, the CDR3 reads TGTGCCAGCAGCCCAGAGACTGGAAACACCTACGAGCAGTACTTC. This encodes CASSPETGNTYEQYF. J is TRBJ2-7 and V is TRBV7-9; D uncertain. This CDR3 is 15 amino acids long. V was trimmed by 5 bases and J by 2 bases, leaving 16 bases between them. The germline V gene has CDR1 SEHNR and CDR2 FQNEAQ (reference sequence).

The rearrangement joins TRBV12-3 or TRBV12-4 to TRBJ2-5; D is tentatively TRBD1 or TRBD2 (5 bases each). Trimming took off 6 bases at V and 2 bases at J, with 13 bases between the two ends. The CDR3 is 14 residues long. The CDR3 nucleotides are TGTGCCAGCAGCCCGCCGGGGCTGCAAGAGACCCAGTACTTC. Protein sequence: CASSPPGLQETQYF.

This clonotype has more than one count but fewer than ten. The chain has TRBV30 and TRBJ2-1; no clear D. This CDR3 spans 16 amino acids. V was clipped by 0 bases and J by 4 bases, with 16 bases between them. Germline assignment: CDR1 GTSNPN and CDR2 SVGIG (reference sequence). In nucleotides, the CDR3 is TGTGCCTGGAGTGTCGGTGATAGTCGACCGTACAATGAGCAGTTCTTC. It translates to CAWSVGDSRPYNEQFF.

This clonotype appeared a few times. The J gene is TRBJ1-4, the V gene TRBV7-9; D gene ambiguous. The CDR3 covers 13 residues. The V and J ends lost 5 bases and 6 bases respectively, with 10 bases between them. Per the germline V gene, CDR1 is SEHNR and CDR2 is FQNEAQ (reference sequence). The CDR3 is CASSPGRDEKLFF. The CDR3 coding sequence is TGTGCCAGCAGCCCCGGGAGGGATGAAAAACTGTTTTTT.

A word on this clonotype: A read error is possible here, since a much larger clone lies one base away. V and J are TRBV20-1 and TRBJ1-4; D is ambiguous. CDR1 and CDR2 (germline): DFQATT, SNEGSKA (reference sequence). V lost 5 bases and J 0 bases, leaving 7 bases between the germline ends. The CDR3 has 13 amino acids. The CDR3 loop is CSASVATNEKLFF. In nucleotides, the CDR3 is TGCAGTGCTTCTGTCGCAACTAATGAAAAACTGTTTTTT.

The chain carries TRBV4-3 and TRBJ2-7; D is possibly TRBD2 (5 bases). Trimming cost V 1 base and J 2 bases, with 12 bases left between them. Germline lookup yields CDR1 LGHNA and CDR2 YSLEER. This CDR3 contains 15 residues. The CDR3 loop reads CASSQGWGVAYEQYF. Here the CDR3 DNA reads TGCGCCAGCAGCCAAGGTTGGGGAGTGGCCTACGAGCAGTACTTC.

This clonotype was found many times. The genes are TRBV28 and TRBJ2-5; TRBD1 matches at 12 bases. V was pared by 2 bases and J by 5 bases, with 3 bases of the junction left unmatched. The CDR3 spans 15 residues. Per the germline V gene, CDR1 is MDHEN and CDR2 is SYDVKM. The CDR3 is CASSLGTGGVETQYF. The CDR3 bases are TGTGCCAGCAGTTTAGGGACAGGGGGCGTTGAGACCCAGTACTTC.

Concerning this clonotype: This may be a read error, as it is one base from a much larger clone. J is TRBJ1-1 and V is TRBV5-6; a weak D match, TRBD1 (6 bases). This CDR3 is 16 amino acids long. V was clipped by 3 bases and J by 3 bases, with 18 bases between them. Germline-derived CDR1 and CDR2 are SGHDT and YYEEEE. The CDR3 DNA reads TGTGCCAGCAGCTATGCGTCGGCAGGGGAGGACACTGAAGCTTTCTTT. Its protein product is CASSYASAGEDTEAFF.

This clonotype has only a few counts. The chain links TRBV27 to TRBJ1-2; maybe TRBD1 (6 bases). The length of the CDR3 is 12 residues. V was pared by 6 bases and J by 4 bases, with 9 bases between. CDR1 and CDR2 from the germline V gene are MNHEY and SMNVEV (reference sequence). The chain's CDR3 is CASRQGTYGYTF. DNA for the CDR3: TGTGCCAGCAGGCAGGGGACCTATGGCTACACCTTC.

The sample holds many counts of this clonotype. The chain uses TRBV5-1 and TRBJ2-5; D gene unclear. From germline, CDR1 is SGHRS and CDR2 YFSETQ. Trimming left V 0 bases short and J 0 bases short, with 18 bases between. The CDR3 has 18 residues. The CDR3 DNA follows: TGCGCCAGCAGCTTGGCTGTCAGCACTCCCTTGTACCAAGAGACCCAGTACTTC. Its translation is CASSLAVSTPLYQETQYF.

Many counts were recorded for this clonotype. V and J are TRBV7-6 and TRBJ2-5; no clear D. This CDR3 region has 13 residues. Germline V gene sequence: CDR1 SGHVS, CDR2 FNYEAQ. Between the trimmed V and J ends, which lost 6 bases and 4 bases, there was a span of 12 bases. CDR3 sequence: CASSSDAGETQYF. In nucleotides, the CDR3 is TGTGCCAGCAGTTCTGACGCCGGAGAGACCCAGTACTTC. Variable domain in full (rest from reference TRBV7-6 and TRBJ2-5): GAGVSQSPRYKVTKRGQDVALRCDPISGHVSLYWYRQALGQGPEFLTYFNYEAQQDKSGLPNDRFSAERPEGSISTLTIQRTEQRDSAMYRCASSSDAGETQYFGPGTRLLVL.

The rearrangement links TRBV5-6 to TRBJ1-2; tentatively, D is TRBD1 (6 bases). Germline CDR1 is SGHDT and CDR2 is YYEEEE. Trimming left V 3 bases short and J 8 bases short, with 14 bases between. The CDR3 covers 13 residues. The CDR3 nucleotides are TGTGCCAGCAGCTGGCAGGGGACTACGGGCTACACCTTC. Translation gives CASSWQGTTGYTF.

This clonotype was found a few times. The chain links TRBV11-2 to TRBJ2-7, with 8 bases fitting TRBD1. CDR3 size: 14 residues. Germline CDR1 reads SGHAT; CDR2 reads FQNNGV. The J segment lost 7 bases and the V segment lost 5 bases, leaving 10 bases of the junction unmatched. The CDR3 loop reads CASSPDRAGGEQYF. The CDR3 coding sequence is TGTGCCAGCAGCCCGGACAGGGCAGGGGGAGAGCAGTACTTC.

This clonotype was picked up many times. The chain combines TRBV7-6 with TRBJ2-6, with 8 bases matching TRBD1. The CDR3 totals 16 residues. V lost 4 bases, J lost 1 base, and 3 bases stayed unmatched. Germline CDR1 is SGHVS and CDR2 is FNYEAQ. This CDR3 is CASSSGQASGANVLTF. CDR3 coding DNA: TGTGCCAGCAGCTCGGGACAGGCGTCTGGGGCCAACGTCCTGACTTTC.

Many counts were recorded for this clonotype. V is TRBV28 and J is TRBJ2-3; D is perhaps TRBD2 (6 bases). Trimming stripped 3 bases from V and 6 bases from J, with 10 bases between. Germline V lookup: CDR1 MDHEN, CDR2 SYDVKM. The CDR3 covers 13 residues. CDR3 amino acids: CASSFRRGDTQYF. DNA of the CDR3: TGTGCCAGCAGTTTCAGGAGGGGTGATACGCAGTATTTT.